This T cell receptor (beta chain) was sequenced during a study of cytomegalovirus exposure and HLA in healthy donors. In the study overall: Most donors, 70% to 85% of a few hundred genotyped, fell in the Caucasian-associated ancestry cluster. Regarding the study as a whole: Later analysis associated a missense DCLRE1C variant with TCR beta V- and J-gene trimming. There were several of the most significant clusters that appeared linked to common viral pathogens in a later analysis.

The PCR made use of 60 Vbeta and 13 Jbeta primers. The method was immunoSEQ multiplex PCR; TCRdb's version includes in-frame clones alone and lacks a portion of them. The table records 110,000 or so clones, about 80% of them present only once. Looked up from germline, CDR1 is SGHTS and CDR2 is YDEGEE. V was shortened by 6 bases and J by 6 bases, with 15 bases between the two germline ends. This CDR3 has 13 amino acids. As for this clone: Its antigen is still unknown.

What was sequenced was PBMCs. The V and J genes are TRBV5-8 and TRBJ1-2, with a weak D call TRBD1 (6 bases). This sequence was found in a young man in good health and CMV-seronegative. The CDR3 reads CASTLLWTDGYTF. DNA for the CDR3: TGTGCCAGCACCCTCCTTTGGACAGATGGCTACACCTTC. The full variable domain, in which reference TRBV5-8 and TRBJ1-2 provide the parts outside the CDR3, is EAGVTQSPTHLIKTRGQQATLRCSPISGHTSVYWYQQALGLGLQFLLWYDEGEERNRGNFPPRFSGRQFPNYSSELNVNALELEDSALYLCASTLLWTDGYTFGSGTRLTVV.